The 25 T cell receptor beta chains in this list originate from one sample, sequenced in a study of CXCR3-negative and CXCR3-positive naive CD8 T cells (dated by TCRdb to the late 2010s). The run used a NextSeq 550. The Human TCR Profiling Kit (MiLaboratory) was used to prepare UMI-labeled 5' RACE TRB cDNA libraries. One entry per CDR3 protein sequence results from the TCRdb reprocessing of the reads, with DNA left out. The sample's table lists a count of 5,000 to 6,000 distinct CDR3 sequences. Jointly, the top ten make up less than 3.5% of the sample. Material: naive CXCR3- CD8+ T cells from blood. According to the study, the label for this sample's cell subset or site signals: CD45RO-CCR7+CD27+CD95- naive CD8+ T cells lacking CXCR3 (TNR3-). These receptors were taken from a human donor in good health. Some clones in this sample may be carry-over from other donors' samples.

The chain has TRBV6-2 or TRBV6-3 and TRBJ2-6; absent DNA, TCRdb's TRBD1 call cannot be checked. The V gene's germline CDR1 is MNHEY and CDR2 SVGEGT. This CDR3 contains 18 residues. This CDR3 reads CASSYQTGSGGGANVLTF.

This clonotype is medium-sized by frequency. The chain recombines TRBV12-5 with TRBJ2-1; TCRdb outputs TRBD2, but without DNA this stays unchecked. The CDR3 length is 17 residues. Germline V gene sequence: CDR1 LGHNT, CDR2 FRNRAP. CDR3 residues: CASGLVVQEGSYNEQFF.

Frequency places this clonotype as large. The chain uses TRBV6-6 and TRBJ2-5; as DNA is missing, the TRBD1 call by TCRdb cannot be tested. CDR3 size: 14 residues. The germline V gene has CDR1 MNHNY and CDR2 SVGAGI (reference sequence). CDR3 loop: CASSYMDREETQYF.

This CDR3 is CASSLARQGLGNEQFF. The genes are TRBV5-6 and TRBJ2-1; TCRdb's D call, TRBD2, is unchecked because there is no DNA. Per germline, CDR1 SGHDT and CDR2 YYEEEE. The CDR3 spans 16 residues.

CDR3 sequence: CASSLRGQGYEQYF. The V gene is TRBV12-3 or TRBV12-4, the J gene TRBJ2-7; checking the TCRdb D call of TRBD1 is not possible without DNA. There are 14 residues in the CDR3.

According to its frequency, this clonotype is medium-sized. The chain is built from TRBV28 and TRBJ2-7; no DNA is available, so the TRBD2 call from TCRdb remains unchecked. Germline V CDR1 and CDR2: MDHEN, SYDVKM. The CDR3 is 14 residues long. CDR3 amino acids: CASTTPGLPYEQYF.

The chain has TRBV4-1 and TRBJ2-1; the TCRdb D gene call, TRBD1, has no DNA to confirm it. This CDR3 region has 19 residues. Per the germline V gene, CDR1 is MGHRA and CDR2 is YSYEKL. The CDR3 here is CASSERQGRVGEFFYEQFF.

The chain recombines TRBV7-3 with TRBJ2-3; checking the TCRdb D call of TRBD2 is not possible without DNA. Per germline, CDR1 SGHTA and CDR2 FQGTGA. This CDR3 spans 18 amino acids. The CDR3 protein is CASSLTGTSGHGTDTQYF. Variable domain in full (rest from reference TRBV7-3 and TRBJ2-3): GAGVSQTPSNKVTEKGKYVELRCDPISGHTALYWYRQSLGQGPEFLIYFQGTGAADDSGLPNDRFFAVRPEGSVSTLKIQRTERGDSAVYLCASSLTGTSGHGTDTQYFGPGTRLTVL.

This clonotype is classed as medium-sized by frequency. This CDR3 is CSVEAPGSHSYEQYF. The chain is built from TRBV29-1 and TRBJ2-7; the D call from TCRdb, TRBD1, cannot be confirmed without DNA. The CDR3 length is 15 residues. CDR1 and CDR2 (germline): SQVTM, ANQGSEA.

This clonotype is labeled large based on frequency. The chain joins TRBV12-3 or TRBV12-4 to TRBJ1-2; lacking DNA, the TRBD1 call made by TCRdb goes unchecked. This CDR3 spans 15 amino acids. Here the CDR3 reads CASSPARTGGNGYTF.

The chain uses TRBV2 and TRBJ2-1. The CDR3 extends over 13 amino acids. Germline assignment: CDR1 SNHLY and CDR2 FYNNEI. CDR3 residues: CASSDWLYNEQFF.

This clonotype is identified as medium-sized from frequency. The CDR3 region is CASSVGINFEQFF. The rearrangement links TRBV9 to TRBJ2-1. The CDR3 sequence is 13 residues long. In germline, CDR1 is SGDLS, CDR2 YYNGEE.

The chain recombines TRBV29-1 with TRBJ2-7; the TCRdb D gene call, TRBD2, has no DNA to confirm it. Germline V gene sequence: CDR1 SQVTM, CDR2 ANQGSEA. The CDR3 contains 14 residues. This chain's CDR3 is CSAQGLAGAYEQYF.

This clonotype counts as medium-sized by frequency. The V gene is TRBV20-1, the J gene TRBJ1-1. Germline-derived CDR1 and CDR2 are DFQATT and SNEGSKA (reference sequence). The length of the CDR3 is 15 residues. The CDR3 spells CSARTAGYLNTEAFF.

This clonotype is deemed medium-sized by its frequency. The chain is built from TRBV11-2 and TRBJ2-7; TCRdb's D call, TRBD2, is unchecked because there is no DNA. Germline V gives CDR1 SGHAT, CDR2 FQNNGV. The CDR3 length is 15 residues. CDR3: CASSLGLAGTYEQYF.

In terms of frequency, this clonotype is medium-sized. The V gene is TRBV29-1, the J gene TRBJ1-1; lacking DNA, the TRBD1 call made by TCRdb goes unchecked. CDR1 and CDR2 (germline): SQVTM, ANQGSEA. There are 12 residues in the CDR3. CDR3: CSARDMNTEAFF.

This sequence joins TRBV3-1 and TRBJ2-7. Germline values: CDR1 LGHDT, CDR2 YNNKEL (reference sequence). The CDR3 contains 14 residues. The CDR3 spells CASSKRHQHYEQYF.

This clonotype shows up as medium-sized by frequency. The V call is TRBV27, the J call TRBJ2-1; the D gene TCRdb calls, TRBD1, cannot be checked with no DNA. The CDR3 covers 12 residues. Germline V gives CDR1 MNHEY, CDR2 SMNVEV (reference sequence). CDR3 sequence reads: CASSGVRDEQFF.

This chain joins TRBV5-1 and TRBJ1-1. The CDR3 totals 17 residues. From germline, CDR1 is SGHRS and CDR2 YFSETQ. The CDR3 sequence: CASSLYGTIRPNTEAFF.

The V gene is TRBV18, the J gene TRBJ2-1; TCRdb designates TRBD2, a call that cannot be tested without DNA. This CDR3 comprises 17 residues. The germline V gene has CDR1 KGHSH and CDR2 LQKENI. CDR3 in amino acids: CASSPPGEASSYNEQFF.

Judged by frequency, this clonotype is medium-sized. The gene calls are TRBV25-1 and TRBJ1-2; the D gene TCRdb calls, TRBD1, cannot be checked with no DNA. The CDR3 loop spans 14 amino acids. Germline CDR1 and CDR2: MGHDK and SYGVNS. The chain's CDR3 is CASSDIRVDYGYTF.

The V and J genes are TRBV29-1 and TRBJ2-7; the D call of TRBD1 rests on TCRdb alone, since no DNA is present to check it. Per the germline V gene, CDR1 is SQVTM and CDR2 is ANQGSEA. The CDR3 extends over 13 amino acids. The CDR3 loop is CSVEKTDAYEQYF.

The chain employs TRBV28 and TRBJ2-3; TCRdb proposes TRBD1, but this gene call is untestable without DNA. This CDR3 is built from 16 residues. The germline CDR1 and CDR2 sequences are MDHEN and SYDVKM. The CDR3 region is CASSLWRDSPTDTQYF.

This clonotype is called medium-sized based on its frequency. Here the CDR3 reads CASRIRNEQFF. This sequence joins TRBV5-4 and TRBJ2-1. Germline V gene lookup returns CDR1 SGHNT and CDR2 YYREEE (reference sequence). The CDR3 length is 11 residues.

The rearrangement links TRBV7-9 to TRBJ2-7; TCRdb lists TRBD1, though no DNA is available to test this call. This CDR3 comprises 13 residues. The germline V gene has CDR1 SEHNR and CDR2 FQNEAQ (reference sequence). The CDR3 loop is CASSPRDRDEQYF.